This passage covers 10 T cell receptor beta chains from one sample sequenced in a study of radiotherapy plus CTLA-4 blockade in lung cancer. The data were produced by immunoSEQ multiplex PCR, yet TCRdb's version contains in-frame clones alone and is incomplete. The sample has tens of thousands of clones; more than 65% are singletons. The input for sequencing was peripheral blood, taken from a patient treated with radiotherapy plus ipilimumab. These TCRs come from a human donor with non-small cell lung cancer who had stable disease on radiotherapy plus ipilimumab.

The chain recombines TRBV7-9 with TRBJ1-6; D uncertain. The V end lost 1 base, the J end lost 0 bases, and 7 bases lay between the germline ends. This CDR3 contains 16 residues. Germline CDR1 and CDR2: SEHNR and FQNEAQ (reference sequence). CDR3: CASSLGGSSYNSPLHF. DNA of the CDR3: TGTGCCAGCAGCTTAGGAGGGAGCTCCTATAATTCACCCCTCCACTTT.

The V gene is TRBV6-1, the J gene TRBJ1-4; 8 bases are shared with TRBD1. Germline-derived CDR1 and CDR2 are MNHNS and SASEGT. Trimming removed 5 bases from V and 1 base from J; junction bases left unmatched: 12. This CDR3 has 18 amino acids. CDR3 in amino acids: CASSQGGAGGRTNEKLFF. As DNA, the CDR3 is TGTGCCAGCAGTCAAGGGGGAGCAGGGGGCAGAACTAATGAAAAACTGTTTTTT.

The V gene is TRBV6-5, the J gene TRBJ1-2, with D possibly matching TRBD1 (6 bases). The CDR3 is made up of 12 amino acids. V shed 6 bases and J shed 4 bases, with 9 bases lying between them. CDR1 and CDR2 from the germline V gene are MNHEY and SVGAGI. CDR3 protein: CASRGALYGYTF. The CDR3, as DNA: TGTGCCAGCAGGGGGGCCCTCTATGGCTACACCTTC.

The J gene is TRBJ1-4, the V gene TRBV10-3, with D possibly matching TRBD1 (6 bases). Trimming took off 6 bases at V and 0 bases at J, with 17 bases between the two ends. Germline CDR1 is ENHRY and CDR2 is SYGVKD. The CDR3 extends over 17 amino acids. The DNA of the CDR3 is TGTGCCATCAGACCGGGACAAGGATCGGCAACTAATGAAAAACTGTTTTTT. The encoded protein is CAIRPGQGSATNEKLFF.

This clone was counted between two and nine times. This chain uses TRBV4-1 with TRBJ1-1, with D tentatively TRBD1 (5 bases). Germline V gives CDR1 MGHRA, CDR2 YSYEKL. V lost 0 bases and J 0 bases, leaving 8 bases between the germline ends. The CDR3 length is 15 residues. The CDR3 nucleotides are TGCGCCAGCAGCCAAGAGTCGACAGTGAACACTGAAGCTTTCTTT. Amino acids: CASSQESTVNTEAFF.

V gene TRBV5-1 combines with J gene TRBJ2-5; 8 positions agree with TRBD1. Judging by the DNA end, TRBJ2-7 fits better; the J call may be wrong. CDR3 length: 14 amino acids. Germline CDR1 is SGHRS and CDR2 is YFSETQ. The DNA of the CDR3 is TGCGCCAGCACCCTTCGGACAGGGCAGAACGAGCAGTACTTC. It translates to CASTLRTGQNEQYF.

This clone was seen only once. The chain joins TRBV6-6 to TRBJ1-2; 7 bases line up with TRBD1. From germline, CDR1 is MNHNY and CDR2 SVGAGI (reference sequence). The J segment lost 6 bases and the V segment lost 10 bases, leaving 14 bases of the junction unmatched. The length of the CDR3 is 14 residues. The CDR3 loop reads CATSSGTDVDGYTF. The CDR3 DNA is TGTGCCACCAGCTCCGGGACAGACGTCGATGGCTACACCTTC.

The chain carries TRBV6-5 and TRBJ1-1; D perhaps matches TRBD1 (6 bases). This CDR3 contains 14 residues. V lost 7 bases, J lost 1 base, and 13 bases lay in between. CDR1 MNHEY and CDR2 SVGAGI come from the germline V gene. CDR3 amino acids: CASTFNRANTEAFF. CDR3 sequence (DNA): TGTGCCAGCACCTTTAACAGGGCGAACACTGAAGCTTTCTTT.

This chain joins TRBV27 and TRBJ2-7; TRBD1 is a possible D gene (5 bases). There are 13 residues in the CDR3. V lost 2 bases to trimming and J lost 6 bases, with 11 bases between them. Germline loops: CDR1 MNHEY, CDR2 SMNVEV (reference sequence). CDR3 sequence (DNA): TGTGCCAGCAGTTTAGCTGCAGGGCGCGAGCAGTACTTC. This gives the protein CASSLAAGREQYF.

CDR3 sequence reads: CASSPPRTSELYYEQYF. CDR3 nucleotide sequence: TGTGCCAGCTCACCACCCAGGACTAGCGAACTATACTACGAGCAGTACTTC. V gene TRBV18 combines with J gene TRBJ2-7; 9 bases are a match to TRBD2. V shed 0 bases and J 3 bases; nucleotides not matched to a gene: 9. Germline V gene lookup returns CDR1 KGHSH and CDR2 LQKENI. The CDR3 sequence is 17 residues long. Complete variable domain (other parts from reference TRBV18 and TRBJ2-7): NAGVMQNPRHLVRRRGQEARLRCSPMKGHSHVYWYRQLPEEGLKFMVYLQKENIIDESGMPKERFSAEFPKEGPSILRIQQVVRGDSAAYFCASSPPRTSELYYEQYFGPGTRLTVT.